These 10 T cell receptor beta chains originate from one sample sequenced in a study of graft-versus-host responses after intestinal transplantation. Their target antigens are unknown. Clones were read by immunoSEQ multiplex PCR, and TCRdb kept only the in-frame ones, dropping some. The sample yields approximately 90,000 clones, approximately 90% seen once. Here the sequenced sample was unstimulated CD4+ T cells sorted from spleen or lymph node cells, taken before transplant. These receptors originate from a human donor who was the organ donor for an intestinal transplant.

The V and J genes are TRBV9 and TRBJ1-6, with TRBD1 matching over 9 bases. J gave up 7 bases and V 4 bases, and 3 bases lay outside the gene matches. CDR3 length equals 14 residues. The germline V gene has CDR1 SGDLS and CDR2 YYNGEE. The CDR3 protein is CASSPGTGNSPLHF. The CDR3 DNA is TGTGCCAGCAGCCCGGGGACAGGGAATTCACCCCTCCACTTT. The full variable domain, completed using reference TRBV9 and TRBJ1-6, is DSGVTQTPKHLITATGQRVTLRCSPRSGDLSVYWYQQSLDQGLQFLIQYYNGEERAKGNILERFSAQQFPDLHSELNLSSLELGDSALYFCASSPGTGNSPLHFGNGTRLTVT.

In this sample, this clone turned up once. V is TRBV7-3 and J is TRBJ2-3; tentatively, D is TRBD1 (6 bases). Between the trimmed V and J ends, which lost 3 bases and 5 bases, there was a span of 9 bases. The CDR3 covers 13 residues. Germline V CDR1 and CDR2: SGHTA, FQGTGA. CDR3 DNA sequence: TGTGCCAGCAGCTTTGGCAGGGGAGATACGCAGTATTTT. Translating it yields CASSFGRGDTQYF.

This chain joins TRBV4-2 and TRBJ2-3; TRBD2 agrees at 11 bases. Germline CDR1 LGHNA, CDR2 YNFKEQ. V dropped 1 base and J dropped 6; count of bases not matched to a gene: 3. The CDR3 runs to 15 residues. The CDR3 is CASSQGLAGWDTQYF. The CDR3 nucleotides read TGTGCCAGCAGCCAAGGACTAGCGGGGTGGGATACGCAGTATTTT.

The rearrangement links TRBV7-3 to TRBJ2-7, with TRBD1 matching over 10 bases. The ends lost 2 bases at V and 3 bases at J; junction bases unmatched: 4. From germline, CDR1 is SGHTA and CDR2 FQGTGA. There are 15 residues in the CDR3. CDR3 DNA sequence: TGTGCCAGCAGCTTAGGGGGGACAGGGGTCTACGAGCAGTACTTC. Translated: CASSLGGTGVYEQYF.

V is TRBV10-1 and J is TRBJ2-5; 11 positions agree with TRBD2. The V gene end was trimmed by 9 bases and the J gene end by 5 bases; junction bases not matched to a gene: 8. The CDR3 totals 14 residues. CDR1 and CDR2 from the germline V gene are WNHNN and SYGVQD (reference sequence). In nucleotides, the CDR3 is TGCGCCAGGACTAGCGGGGCACCCCTGGAGACCCAGTACTTC. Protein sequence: CARTSGAPLETQYF.

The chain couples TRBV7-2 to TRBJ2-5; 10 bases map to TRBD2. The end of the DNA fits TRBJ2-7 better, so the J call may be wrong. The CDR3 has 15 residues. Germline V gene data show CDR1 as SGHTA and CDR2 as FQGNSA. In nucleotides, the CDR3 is TGTGCCAGCAGCTTAGAGCTAGCGGGGGACTACGAGCAGTACTTC. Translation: CASSLELAGDYEQYF.

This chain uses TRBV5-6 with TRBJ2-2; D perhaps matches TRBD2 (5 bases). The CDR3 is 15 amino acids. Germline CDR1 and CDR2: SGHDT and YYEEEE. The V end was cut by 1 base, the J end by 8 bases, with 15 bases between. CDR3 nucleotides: TGTGCCAGCAGCTTGTCCGGACTCCAAAGTGGGGAGCTGTTTTTT. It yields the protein CASSLSGLQSGELFF.

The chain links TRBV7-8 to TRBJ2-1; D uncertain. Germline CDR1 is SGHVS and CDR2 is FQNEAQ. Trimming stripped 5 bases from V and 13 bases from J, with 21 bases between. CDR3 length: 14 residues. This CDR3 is CASSPPPVRKQQFF. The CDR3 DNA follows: TGTGCCAGCAGCCCACCTCCCGTCAGGAAACAACAGTTCTTC.

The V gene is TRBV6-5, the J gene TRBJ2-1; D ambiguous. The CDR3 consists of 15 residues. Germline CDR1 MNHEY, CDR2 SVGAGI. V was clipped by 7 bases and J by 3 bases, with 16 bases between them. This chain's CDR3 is CASTSLETRYNEQFF. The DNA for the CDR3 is TGTGCCAGCACCTCCCTCGAGACTCGCTACAATGAGCAGTTCTTC.

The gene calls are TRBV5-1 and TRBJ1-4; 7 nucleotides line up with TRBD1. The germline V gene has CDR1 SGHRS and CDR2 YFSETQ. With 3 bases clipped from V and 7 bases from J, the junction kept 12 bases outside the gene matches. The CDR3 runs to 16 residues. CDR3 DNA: TGCGCCAGCAGCTCGGGACAGATCCCTGGGGTTGAAAAACTGTTTTTT. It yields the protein CASSSGQIPGVEKLFF.